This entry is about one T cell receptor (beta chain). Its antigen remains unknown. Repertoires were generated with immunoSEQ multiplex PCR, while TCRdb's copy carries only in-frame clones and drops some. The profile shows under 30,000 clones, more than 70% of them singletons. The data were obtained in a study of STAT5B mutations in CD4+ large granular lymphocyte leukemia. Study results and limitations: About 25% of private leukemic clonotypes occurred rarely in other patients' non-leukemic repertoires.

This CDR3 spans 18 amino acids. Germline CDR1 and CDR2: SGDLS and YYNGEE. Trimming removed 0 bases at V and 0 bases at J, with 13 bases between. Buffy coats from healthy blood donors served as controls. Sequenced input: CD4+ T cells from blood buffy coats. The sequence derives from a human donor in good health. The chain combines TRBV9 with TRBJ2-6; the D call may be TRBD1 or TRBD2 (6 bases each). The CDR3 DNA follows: TGTGCCAGCAGCGTAGACGGGGGCCGTTCCTCTGGGGCCAACGTCCTGACTTTC. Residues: CASSVDGGRSSGANVLTF.